These 14 T cell receptor beta chains were sequenced from one sample in a study of blood T cell repertoires in COVID-19. Profiling relied on immunoSEQ multiplex PCR, and the TCRdb table lists in-frame clones only, not all of them. The table lists 55,000 to 70,000 clones, about nine tenths of them singletons, with approximately 2.3% in the top ten. Source material: peripheral blood. These receptors were taken from a man between 60 and 75 years old with acute or convalescent COVID-19.

The chain couples TRBV19 to TRBJ1-2; D unresolved. Between the trimmed V and J ends, which lost 10 bases and 4 bases, there was a span of 13 bases. CDR3 length: 12 residues. The V gene's germline CDR1 is LNHDA and CDR2 SQIVND (reference sequence). CDR3 region: CATFRGVYGYTF. The CDR3 DNA reads as TGTGCCACCTTTCGAGGAGTCTATGGCTACACCTTC.

The rearrangement links TRBV18 to TRBJ2-1; 7 bases fit TRBD2. The CDR3 has 16 amino acids. The ends lost 2 bases at V and 6 bases at J; junction bases unmatched: 10. Germline CDR1 is KGHSH and CDR2 is LQKENI. The chain's CDR3 is CASSPGGRERGNEQFF. The CDR3 bases are TGTGCCAGCTCACCAGGGGGGAGGGAGAGAGGCAATGAGCAGTTCTTC.

Note on this clone: One end of the junction varies from germline; a read error may be responsible. V usage is TRBV5-1 and J usage is TRBJ2-4, with TRBD2 matching 7 bases. The CDR3 runs 16 residues. Germline V gives CDR1 SGHRS, CDR2 YFSETQ. The CDR3, as DNA: TGCGCCAGCAGCTCCGGACTAGAATTGACCAAAAACATTCGGTACTTC. Its translation: CASSSGLELTKNIRYF.

This chain's CDR3 is CASSSVGQGHQGYTF. The CDR3 DNA is TGTGCCAGCAGCTCCGTGGGACAAGGCCATCAGGGCTACACCTTC. This chain joins TRBV5-6 and TRBJ1-2; tentative D call: TRBD1 (6 bases). CDR1 is SGHDT and CDR2 is YYEEEE in the germline V gene. The V end lost 3 bases, the J end lost 8 bases, and 20 bases lay between the germline ends. CDR3 length: 15 residues.

V and J are TRBV7-9 and TRBJ2-7; TRBD2 agrees at 8 bases. The CDR3 length is 14 residues. CDR1 is SEHNR and CDR2 is FQNEAQ in the germline V gene (reference sequence). The ends lost 5 bases at V and 4 bases at J; junction bases unmatched: 7. CDR3 DNA: TGTGCCAGCAGCCCGGGACTAGAGGATTACGAGCAGTACTTC. Translating gives CASSPGLEDYEQYF.

V and J are TRBV30 and TRBJ1-1; D unresolved. Germline V gives CDR1 GTSNPN, CDR2 SVGIG (reference sequence). This CDR3 comprises 11 residues. V was pared by 2 bases and J by 11 bases, with 12 bases between. For the CDR3, the DNA is TGTGCCTGGAGTAGCTACCAATATGCTTTCTTT. Translated: CAWSSYQYAFF. Full variable domain (rest looked up from reference TRBV30 and TRBJ1-1): SQTIHQWPATLVQPVGSPLSLECTVEGTSNPNLYWYRQAAGRGLQLLFYSVGIGQISSEVPQNLSASRPQDRQFILSSKKLLLSDSGFYLCAWSSYQYAFFGQGTRLTVV.

The chain has TRBV9 and TRBJ2-7; TRBD1 agrees at 9 bases. With V trimmed by 0 bases and J by 5 bases, 0 bases remained unmatched. The V gene's germline CDR1 is SGDLS and CDR2 YYNGEE. The CDR3 sequence is 13 residues long. CDR3 coding DNA: TGTGCCAGCAGCGTAGGACAGGGGGACGAGCAGTACTTC. This codes for CASSVGQGDEQYF.

This chain uses TRBV25-1 with TRBJ1-1; weak D call: TRBD1 (5 bases). Germline values: CDR1 MGHDK, CDR2 SYGVNS. V gave up 3 bases and J gave up 5 bases, with 10 bases separating them. The CDR3 has 13 residues. The CDR3 reads CASSEGGRTEAFF. CDR3 sequence (DNA): TGTGCCAGCAGTGAGGGGGGAAGGACTGAAGCTTTCTTT.

V and J are TRBV6-4 and TRBJ2-2; tentative D call: TRBD1 (6 bases). Germline CDR1 MRHNA, CDR2 SNTAGT. V lost 2 bases, J lost 5 bases, and 9 bases lay in between. The CDR3 has 14 residues. For the CDR3, the DNA is TGTGCCAGCAGTGACCAGGGGCATACCGGGGAGCTGTTTTTT. Protein product: CASSDQGHTGELFF.

The chain links TRBV4-1 to TRBJ2-1, with 14 bases aligning to TRBD2. V lost 0 bases and J lost 4; bases outside the gene matches: 14. Germline CDR1 MGHRA, CDR2 YSYEKL. The CDR3 runs 21 residues. The CDR3 spells CASSQDELATSGRGDYNEQFF. The CDR3 nucleotides are TGCGCCAGCAGCCAAGATGAGTTGGCGACTAGCGGGAGGGGGGATTACAATGAGCAGTTCTTC.

The chain joins TRBV4-2 to TRBJ2-1; 8 bases are shared with TRBD2. CDR3 length: 17 residues. V shed 1 base and J 9 bases; nucleotides not matched to a gene: 14. The germline gives CDR1 LGHNA, CDR2 YNFKEQ. The CDR3: CASSQVIGRVGGGEQFF. CDR3 DNA: TGTGCCAGCAGCCAAGTTATCGGGAGGGTTGGGGGCGGTGAGCAGTTCTTC.

This sequence joins TRBV4-2 and TRBJ2-1; 8 bases line up with TRBD2. The V gene's germline CDR1 is LGHNA and CDR2 YNFKEQ. Trimming took 4 bases from V and 12 from J; bases not matched to a gene: 14. This CDR3 spans 15 amino acids. CDR3 sequence: CASSLNSGTTPRQFF. CDR3 DNA sequence: TGTGCCAGCAGCCTCAATAGCGGGACCACTCCTAGGCAGTTCTTC.

J is TRBJ2-7 and V is TRBV14; 12 bases match TRBD2. CDR1 and CDR2 from the germline V gene are SGHDN and FVKESK. This CDR3 has 17 amino acids. J lost 1 base, V lost 6 bases, and 10 bases had no gene match. The CDR3 region is CASSLTSGRHLSYEQYF. The CDR3 bases are TGTGCCAGCAGTTTGACTAGCGGGAGACACCTTTCCTACGAGCAGTACTTC.

This clone has just one count. V and J are TRBV30 and TRBJ1-4; 9 bases match TRBD1. The CDR3 covers 15 residues. Germline lookup yields CDR1 GTSNPN and CDR2 SVGIG (reference sequence). After removal of 3 bases from V and 7 bases from J, the junction contained 9 bases not matched to a gene. The CDR3 DNA sequence: TGTGCCTGGAGCTCCCCCACAGGGGGCGGTGAAAAACTGTTTTTT. Translation: CAWSSPTGGGEKLFF. The full variable domain, its missing parts supplied by reference TRBV30 and TRBJ1-4, is SQTIHQWPATLVQPVGSPLSLECTVEGTSNPNLYWYRQAAGRGLQLLFYSVGIGQISSEVPQNLSASRPQDRQFILSSKKLLLSDSGFYLCAWSSPTGGGEKLFFGSGTQLSVL.